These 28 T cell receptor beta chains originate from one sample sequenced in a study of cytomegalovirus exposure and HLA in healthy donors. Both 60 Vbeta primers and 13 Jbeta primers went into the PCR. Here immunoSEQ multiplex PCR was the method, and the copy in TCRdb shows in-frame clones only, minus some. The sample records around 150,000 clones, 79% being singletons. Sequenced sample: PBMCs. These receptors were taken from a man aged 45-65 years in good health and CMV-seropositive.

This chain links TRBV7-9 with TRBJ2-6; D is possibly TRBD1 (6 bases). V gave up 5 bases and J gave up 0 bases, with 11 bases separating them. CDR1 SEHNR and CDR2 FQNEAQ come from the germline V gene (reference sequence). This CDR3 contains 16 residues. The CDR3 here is CASSPPDSSGANVLTF. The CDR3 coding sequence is TGTGCCAGCAGCCCCCCGGACAGCTCTGGGGCCAACGTCCTGACTTTC.

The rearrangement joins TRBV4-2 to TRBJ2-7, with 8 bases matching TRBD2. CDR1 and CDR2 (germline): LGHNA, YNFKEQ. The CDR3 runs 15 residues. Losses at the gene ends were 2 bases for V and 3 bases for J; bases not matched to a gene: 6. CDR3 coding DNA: TGTGCCAGCAGCCAAAATCTAGCGGGCATCTACGAGCAGTACTTC. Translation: CASSQNLAGIYEQYF.

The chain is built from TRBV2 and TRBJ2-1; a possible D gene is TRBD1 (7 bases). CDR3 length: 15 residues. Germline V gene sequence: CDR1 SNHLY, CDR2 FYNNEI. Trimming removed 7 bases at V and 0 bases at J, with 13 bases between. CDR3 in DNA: TGTGCCAGCATCTCCCAGGGGGGCTCCTACAATGAGCAGTTCTTC. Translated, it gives CASISQGGSYNEQFF.

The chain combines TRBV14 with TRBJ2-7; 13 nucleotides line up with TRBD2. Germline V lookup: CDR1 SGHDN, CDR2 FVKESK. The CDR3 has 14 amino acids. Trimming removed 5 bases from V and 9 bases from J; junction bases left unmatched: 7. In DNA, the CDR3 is TGTGCCAGCAGCTCAGGGACTAGCGGGACAGTGCAGTACTTC. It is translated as CASSSGTSGTVQYF.

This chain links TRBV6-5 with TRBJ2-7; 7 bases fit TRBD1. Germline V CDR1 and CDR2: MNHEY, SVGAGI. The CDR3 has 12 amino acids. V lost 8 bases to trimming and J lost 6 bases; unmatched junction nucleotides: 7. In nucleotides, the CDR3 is TGTGCCAGCGGGAAGGGGACAGCCGAGCAGTACTTC. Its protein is CASGKGTAEQYF.

The CDR3 DNA sequence: TGCGCCAGCCTACTAGACAGCACAGATACGCAGTATTTT. This encodes CASLLDSTDTQYF. The J gene is TRBJ2-3, the V gene TRBV5-1; a possible D gene is TRBD2 (5 bases). V lost 7 bases and J 0 bases, leaving 9 bases between the germline ends. Germline V CDR1 and CDR2: SGHRS, YFSETQ. The CDR3 runs 13 residues.

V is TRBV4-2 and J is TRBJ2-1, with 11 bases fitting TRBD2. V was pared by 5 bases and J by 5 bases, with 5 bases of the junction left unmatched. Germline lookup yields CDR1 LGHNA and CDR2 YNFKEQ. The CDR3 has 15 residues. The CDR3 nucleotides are TGTGCCAGCAGCTCCCGACTAGCGGGAAACAATGAGCAGTTCTTC. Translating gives CASSSRLAGNNEQFF.

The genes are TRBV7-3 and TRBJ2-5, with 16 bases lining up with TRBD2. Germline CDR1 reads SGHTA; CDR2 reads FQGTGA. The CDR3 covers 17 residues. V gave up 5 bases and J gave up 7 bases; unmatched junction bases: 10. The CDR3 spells CASSEGLAGGPRGTQYF. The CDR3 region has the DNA TGTGCCAGCAGCGAGGGACTAGCGGGAGGGCCTAGAGGGACCCAGTACTTC.

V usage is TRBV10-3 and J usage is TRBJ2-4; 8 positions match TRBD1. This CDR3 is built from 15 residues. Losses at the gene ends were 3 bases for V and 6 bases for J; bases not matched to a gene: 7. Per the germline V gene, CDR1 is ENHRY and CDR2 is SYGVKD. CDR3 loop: CAISDTRGQGNIQYF. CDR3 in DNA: TGTGCCATCAGTGATACCCGTGGACAGGGAAACATTCAGTACTTC.

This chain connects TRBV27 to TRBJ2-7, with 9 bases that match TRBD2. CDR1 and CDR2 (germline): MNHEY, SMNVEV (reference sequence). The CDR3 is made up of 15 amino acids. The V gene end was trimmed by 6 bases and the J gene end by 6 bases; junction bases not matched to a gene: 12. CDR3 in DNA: TGTGCCAGCAGCACAAGAGGACTAGCGCTTGCCGAGCAGTACTTC. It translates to CASSTRGLALAEQYF.

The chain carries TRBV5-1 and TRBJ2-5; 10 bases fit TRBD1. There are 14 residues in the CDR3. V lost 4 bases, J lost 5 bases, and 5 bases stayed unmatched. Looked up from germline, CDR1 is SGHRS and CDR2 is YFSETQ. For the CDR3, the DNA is TGCGCCAGCAGCCCCGACAGGGGGCACGAGACCCAGTACTTC. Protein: CASSPDRGHETQYF.

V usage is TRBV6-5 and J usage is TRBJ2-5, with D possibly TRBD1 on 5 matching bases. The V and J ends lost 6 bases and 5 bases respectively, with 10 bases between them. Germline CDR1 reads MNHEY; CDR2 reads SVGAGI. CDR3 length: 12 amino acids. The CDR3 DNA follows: TGTGCCAGCAGGGGGTCAGGGGAGACCCAGTACTTC. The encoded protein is CASRGSGETQYF.

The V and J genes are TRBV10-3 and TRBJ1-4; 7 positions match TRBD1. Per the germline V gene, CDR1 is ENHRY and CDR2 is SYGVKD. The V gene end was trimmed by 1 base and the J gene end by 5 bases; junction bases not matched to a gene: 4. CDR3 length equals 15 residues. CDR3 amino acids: CAISELAGGNEKLFF. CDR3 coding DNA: TGTGCCATCAGTGAGTTGGCAGGGGGAAATGAAAAACTGTTTTTT.

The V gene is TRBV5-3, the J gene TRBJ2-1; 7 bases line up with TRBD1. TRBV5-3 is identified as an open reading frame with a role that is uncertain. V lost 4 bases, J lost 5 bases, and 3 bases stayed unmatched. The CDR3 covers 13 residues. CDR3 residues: CARSPDRNNEQFF. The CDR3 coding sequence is TGTGCCAGAAGCCCGGACAGGAACAATGAGCAGTTCTTC.

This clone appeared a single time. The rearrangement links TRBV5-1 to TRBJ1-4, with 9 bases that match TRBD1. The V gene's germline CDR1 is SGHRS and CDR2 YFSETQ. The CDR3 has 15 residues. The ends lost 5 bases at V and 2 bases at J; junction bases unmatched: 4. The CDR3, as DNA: TGCGCCAGCAGTCGACAGGGGGGGACTAATGAAAAACTGTTTTTT. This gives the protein CASSRQGGTNEKLFF.

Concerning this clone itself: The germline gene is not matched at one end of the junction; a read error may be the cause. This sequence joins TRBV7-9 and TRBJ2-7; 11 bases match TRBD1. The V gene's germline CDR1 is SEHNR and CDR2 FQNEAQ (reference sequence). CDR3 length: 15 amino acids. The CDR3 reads CSSSDRTGGGQEQYF. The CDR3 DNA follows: TGTTCCAGCAGCGATAGGACAGGGGGCGGGCAGGAGCAGTACTTC.

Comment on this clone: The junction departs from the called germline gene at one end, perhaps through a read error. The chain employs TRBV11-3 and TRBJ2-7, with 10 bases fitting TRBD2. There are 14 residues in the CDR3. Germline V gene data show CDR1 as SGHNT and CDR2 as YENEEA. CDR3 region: CASSPSGSTYEQHF. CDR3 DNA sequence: TGTGCCAGCAGCCCTAGCGGGAGCACCTACGAGCAGCACTTC.

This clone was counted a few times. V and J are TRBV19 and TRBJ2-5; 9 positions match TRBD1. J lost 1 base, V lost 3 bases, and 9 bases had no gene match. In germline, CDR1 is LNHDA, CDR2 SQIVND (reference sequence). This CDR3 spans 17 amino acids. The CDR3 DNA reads TGTGCCAGTAGTATTACCGGGGACAGGGCCTCCCAAGAGACCCAGTACTTC. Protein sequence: CASSITGDRASQETQYF.

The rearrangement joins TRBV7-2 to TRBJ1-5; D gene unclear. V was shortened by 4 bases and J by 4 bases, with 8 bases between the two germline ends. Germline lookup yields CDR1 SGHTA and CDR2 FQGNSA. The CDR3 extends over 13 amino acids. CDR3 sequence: CASSSRRNQPQHF. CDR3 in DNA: TGTGCCAGCAGCTCAAGGCGGAATCAGCCCCAGCATTTT.

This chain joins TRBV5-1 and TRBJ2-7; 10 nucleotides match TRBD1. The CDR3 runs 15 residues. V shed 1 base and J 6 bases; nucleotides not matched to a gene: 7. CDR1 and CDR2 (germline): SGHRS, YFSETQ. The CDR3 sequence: CASSLTGDRGPEQYF. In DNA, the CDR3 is TGCGCCAGCAGCTTGACCGGGGACAGGGGTCCCGAGCAGTACTTC.

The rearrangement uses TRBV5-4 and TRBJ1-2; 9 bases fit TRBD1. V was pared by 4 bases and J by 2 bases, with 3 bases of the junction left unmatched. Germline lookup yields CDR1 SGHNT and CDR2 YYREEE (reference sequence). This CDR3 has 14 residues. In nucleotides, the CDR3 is TGTGCCAGCAGCCCCGGGACAGGGAACTATGGCTACACCTTC. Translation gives CASSPGTGNYGYTF.

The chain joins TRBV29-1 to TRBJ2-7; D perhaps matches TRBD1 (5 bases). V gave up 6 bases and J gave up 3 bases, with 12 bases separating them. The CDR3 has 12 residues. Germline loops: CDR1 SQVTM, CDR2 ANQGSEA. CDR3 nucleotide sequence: TGCAGCGTATTACAGGAGTACTACGAGCAGTACTTC. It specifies CSVLQEYYEQYF.

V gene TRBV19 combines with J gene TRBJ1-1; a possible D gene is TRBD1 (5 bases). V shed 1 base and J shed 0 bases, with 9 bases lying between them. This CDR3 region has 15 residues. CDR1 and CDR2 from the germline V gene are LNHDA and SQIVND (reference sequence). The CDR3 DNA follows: TGTGCCAGTAGTATAGGGGGCAACTTGAACACTGAAGCTTTCTTT. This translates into CASSIGGNLNTEAFF.

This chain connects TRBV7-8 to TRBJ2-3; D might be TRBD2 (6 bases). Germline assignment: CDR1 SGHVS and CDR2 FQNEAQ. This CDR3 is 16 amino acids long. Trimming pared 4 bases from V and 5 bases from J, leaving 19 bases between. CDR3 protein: CASSSPRGIVQDTQYF. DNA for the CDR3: TGTGCCAGCAGCTCTCCTCGCGGGATAGTTCAAGATACGCAGTATTTT.

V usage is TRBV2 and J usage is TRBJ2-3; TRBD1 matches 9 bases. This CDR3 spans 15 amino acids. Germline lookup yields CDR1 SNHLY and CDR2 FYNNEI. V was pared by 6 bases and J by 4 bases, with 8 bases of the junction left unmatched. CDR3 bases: TGTGCCAGCAGGTCGGACAGGGGTGGCGCAGATACGCAGTATTTT. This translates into CASRSDRGGADTQYF.

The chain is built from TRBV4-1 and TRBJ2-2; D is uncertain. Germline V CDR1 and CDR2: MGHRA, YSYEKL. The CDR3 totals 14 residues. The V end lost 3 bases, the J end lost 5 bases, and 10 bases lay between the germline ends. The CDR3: CASSQRDTTGELFF. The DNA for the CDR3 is TGCGCCAGCAGCCAGCGAGACACAACCGGGGAGCTGTTTTTT.

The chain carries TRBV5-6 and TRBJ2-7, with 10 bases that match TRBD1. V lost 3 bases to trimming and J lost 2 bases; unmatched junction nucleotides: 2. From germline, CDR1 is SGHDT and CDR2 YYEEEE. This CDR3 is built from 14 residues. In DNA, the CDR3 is TGTGCCAGCAGCTCCGGGACAGGGGCCTACGAGCAGTACTTC. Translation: CASSSGTGAYEQYF.

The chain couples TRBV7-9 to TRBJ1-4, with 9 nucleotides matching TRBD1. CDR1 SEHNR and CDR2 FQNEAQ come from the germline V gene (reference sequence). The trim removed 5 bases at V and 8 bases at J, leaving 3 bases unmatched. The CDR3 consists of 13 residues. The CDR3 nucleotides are TGTGCCAGCAGCACAGGGGGCGGCGAAAAACTGTTTTTT. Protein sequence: CASSTGGGEKLFF.